This TCR beta chain was captured in a study of cytomegalovirus exposure and HLA in healthy donors. Study conclusions and caveats: CMV serostatus was the sole immune exposure information available. Common viral pathogens seemed to be connected with several of the most significant clusters, according to a later analysis. Generally TCR sequences proved uncommon, though certain public TCRs appeared in numerous donors. In a later analysis, DRB1 alleles had the most associated TCRs; HLA-C alleles the fewest.

A word on this clone: What it recognizes is unknown.

Primers for the PCR totalled 60 Vbeta and 13 Jbeta. TCRdb's table, derived via immunoSEQ multiplex PCR, lists solely in-frame clones and lacks some. The sample holds around 120,000 clones. The CDR3 contains 18 residues. Trimming took 4 bases from V and 0 from J, leaving 19 bases between them. Germline CDR1 reads SEHNR; CDR2 reads FQNEAQ (reference sequence). V usage is TRBV7-9 and J usage is TRBJ2-1; maybe TRBD1 (6 bases). The receptor was isolated from a man aged 18-30 years in good health and CMV-seronegative. Sequencing used PBMCs. The CDR3 nucleotides are TGTGCCAGCAGCTCCGTGGCAGGGGCCTTTAGCTCCTACAATGAGCAGTTCTTC. Amino acid sequence: CASSSVAGAFSSYNEQFF.